This T cell receptor (beta chain) was captured by sequencing in a study of T cells after yellow fever vaccination. Study outcomes and limitations: The secondary response peaked faster, at day 5 versus 15, but was weaker. Subsequent to the booster, the majority of primary-vaccination clones reappeared (around 97% CD4, 88% CD8).

About this clonotype itself: The target antigen is unknown.

CDR3 length equals 15 residues. Germline V CDR1 and CDR2: SGHNT, YENEEA. Trimming removed 2 bases from V and 7 bases from J, with 15 bases in between. TCRdb reprocessed the 5' RACE reads with MiXCR, giving one entry per CDR3 protein. Here the sample spans roughly 240,000 distinct CDR3 sequences, 5.5% to 8.5% being singletons. This chain uses TRBV11-3 with TRBJ2-1; D gene ambiguous. The sequences come from CD4+ T cells sorted from PBMCs, collected on the day of the yellow fever booster vaccination. The source of this sequence is a man aged 30 to 39 who received the YFV17D yellow fever vaccine. The CDR3 region has the DNA TGTGCCAGCAGCTTATTCGGCTCCGACCCGAATGAGCAGTTCTTC. As protein: CASSLFGSDPNEQFF.